The sequence of this TCR beta chain was determined in a study of Ad26.COV2.S vaccination and SARS-CoV-2 variants. Findings and limits, study-wide: Total responses of T cells may have been underestimated by the analyses of TCR breadth and depth. The study found higher spike-specific TCR breadth in vaccine than placebo recipients.

The CDR3 extends over 13 amino acids. V was trimmed by 1 base and J by 8 bases, leaving 9 bases between them. Regarding treatment: about 20 received Ad26.COV2.S at low or high dose, single or two shots; roughly 5 received placebo; per-sample allocation not given. The samples date from day 63 after the first vaccine or placebo injection. Note on this clone: Its antigen is not identified.

Clones were read by immunoSEQ multiplex PCR, and TCRdb kept only the in-frame ones, dropping some. Of about 350,000 clones in the sample, around 89% were seen once. The material was peripheral blood, obtained in a trial of Ad26.COV2.S vaccine versus placebo. The rearrangement uses TRBV12-3 or TRBV12-4 and TRBJ2-1, with a possible D match to TRBD2 (5 bases). This TCR was sampled from a person between 18 and 65 years old who received the Ad26.COV2.S COVID-19 vaccine or a placebo. CDR3 protein: CASSLGPGDEQFF. The CDR3 nucleotides read TGTGCCAGCAGTTTAGGACCCGGGGATGAGCAGTTCTTC.